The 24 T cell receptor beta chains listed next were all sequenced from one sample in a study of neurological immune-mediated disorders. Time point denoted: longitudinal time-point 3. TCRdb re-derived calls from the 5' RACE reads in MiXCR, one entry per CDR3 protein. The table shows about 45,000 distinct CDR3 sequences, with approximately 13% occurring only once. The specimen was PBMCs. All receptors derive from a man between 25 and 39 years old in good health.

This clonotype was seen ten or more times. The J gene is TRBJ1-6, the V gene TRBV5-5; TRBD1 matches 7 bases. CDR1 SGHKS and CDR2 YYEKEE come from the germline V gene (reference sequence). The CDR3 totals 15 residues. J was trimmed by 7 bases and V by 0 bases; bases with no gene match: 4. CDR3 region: CASSLAGTENSPLHF. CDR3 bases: TGTGCCAGCAGCTTGGCTGGGACAGAAAATTCACCCCTCCACTTT.

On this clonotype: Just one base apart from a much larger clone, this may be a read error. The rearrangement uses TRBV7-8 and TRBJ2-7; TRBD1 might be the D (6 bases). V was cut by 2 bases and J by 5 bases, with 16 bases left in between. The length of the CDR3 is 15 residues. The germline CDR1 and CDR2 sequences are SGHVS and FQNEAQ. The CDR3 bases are TGTGCCAGCAGCTTATGGCGGCAGGGGTACCACGAGCAGTACTTC. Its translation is CASSLWRQGYHEQYF. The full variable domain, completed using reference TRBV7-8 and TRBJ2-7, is GAGVSQSPRYKVAKRGQDVALRCDPISGHVSLFWYQQALGQGPEFLTYFQNEAQLDKSGLPSDRFFAERPEGSVSTLKIQRTQQEDSAVYLCASSLWRQGYHEQYFGPGTRLTVT.

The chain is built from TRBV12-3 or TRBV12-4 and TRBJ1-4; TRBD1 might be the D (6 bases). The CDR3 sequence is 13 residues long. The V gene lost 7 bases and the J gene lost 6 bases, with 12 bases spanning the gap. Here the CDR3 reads CASTQGQYEKLFF. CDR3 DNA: TGTGCCAGCACCCAGGGGCAGTATGAAAAACTGTTTTTT.

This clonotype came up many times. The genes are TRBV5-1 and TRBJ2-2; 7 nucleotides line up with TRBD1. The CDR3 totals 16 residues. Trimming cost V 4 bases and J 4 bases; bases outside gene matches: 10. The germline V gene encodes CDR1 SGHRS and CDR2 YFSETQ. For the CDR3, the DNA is TGCGCCAGCAGCCAGTTGACAGGGTACGGCACCGGGGAGCTGTTTTTT. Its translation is CASSQLTGYGTGELFF.

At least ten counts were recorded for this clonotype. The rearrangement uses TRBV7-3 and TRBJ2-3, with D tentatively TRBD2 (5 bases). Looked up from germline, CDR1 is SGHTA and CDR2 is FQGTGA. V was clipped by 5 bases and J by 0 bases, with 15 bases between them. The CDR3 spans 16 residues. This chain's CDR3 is CASSPLGSGSTDTQYF. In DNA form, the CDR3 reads TGTGCCAGCAGCCCGTTGGGGAGCGGCAGCACAGATACGCAGTATTTT.

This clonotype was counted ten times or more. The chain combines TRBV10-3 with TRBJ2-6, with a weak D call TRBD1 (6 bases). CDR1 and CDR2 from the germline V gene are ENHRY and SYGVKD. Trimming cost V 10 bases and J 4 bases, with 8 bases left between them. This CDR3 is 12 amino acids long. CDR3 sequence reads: CATGQGANVLTF. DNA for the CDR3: TGTGCCACAGGACAGGGGGCCAACGTCCTGACTTTC.

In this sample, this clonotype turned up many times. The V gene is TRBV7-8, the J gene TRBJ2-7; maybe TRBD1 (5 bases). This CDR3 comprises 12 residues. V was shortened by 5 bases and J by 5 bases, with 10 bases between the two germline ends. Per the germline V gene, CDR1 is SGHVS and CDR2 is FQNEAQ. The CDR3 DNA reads TGTGCCAGCAGCCCCCTAGGGGACGAGCAGTACTTC. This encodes CASSPLGDEQYF.

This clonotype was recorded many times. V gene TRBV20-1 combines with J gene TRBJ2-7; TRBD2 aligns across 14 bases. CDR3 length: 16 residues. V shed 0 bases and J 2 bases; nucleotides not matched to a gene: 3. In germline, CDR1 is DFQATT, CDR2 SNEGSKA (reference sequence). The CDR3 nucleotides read TGCAGTGCTAGAGATCGGGGACTAGCGGGAGCCTACGAGCAGTACTTC. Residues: CSARDRGLAGAYEQYF.

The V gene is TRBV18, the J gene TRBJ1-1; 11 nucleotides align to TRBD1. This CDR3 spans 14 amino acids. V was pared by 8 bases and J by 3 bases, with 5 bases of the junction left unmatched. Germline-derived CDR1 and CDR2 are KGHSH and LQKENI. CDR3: CASLGGQGDTEAFF. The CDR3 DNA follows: TGTGCCAGCCTCGGGGGACAGGGGGACACTGAAGCTTTCTTT. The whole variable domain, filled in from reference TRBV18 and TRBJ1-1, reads NAGVMQNPRHLVRRRGQEARLRCSPMKGHSHVYWYRQLPEEGLKFMVYLQKENIIDESGMPKERFSAEFPKEGPSILRIQQVVRGDSAAYFCASLGGQGDTEAFFGQGTRLTVV.

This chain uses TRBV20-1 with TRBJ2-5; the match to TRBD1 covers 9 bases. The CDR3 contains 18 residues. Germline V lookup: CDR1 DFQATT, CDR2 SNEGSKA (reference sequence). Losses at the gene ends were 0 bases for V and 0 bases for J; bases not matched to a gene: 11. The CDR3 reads CSARDPRSGTGYQETQYF. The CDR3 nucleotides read TGCAGTGCTAGAGACCCTAGATCCGGGACAGGGTACCAAGAGACCCAGTACTTC.

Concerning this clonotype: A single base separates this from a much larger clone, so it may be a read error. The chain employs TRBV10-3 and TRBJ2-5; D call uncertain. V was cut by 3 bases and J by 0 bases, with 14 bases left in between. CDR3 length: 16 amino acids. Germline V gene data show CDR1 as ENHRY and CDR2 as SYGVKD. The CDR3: CAISDLTPSYQETQYF. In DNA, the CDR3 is TGTGCCATCAGTGACCTAACGCCCTCGTACCAAGAGACCCAGTACTTC.

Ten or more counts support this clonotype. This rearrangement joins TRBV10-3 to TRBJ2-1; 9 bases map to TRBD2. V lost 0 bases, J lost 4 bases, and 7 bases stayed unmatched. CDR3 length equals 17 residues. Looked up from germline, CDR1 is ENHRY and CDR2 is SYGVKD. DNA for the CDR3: TGTGCCATCAGTGAGTCGATTAGCGGGAGTGGTTACAATGAGCAGTTCTTC. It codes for CAISESISGSGYNEQFF.

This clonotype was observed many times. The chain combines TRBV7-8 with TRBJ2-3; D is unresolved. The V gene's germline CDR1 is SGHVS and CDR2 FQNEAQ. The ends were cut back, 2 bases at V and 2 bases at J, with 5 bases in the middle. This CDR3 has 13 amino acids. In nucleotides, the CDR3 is TGTGCCAGCAGCTTAATAACCACAGATACGCAGTATTTT. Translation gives CASSLITTDTQYF.

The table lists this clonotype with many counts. CDR3 sequence reads: CASSSTGGIPYNEQFF. CDR3 bases: TGTGCCAGCAGTTCGACAGGGGGAATCCCCTACAATGAGCAGTTCTTC. The chain employs TRBV28 and TRBJ2-1; 9 bases agree with TRBD1. CDR3 length equals 16 residues. J was trimmed by 2 bases and V by 4 bases; bases with no gene match: 6. Germline V gives CDR1 MDHEN, CDR2 SYDVKM.

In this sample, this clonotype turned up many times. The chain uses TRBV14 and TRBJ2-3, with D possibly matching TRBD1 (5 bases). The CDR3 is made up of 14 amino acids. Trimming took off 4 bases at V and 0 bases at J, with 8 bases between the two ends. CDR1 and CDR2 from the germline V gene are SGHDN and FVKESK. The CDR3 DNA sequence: TGTGCCAGCAGCCGACAGCCTAGCACAGATACGCAGTATTTT. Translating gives CASSRQPSTDTQYF.

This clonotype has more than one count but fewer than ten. The CDR3 spells CASSHNGRVEYNEQFF. In nucleotides, the CDR3 is TGTGCCAGCAGCCACAACGGGAGGGTCGAATACAATGAGCAGTTCTTC. This rearrangement joins TRBV3-1 to TRBJ2-1; 8 nucleotides match TRBD2. The junction had 8 bases not matched to a gene; V was cut back by 3 bases and J by 4 bases. Germline assignment: CDR1 LGHDT and CDR2 YNNKEL (reference sequence). The CDR3 spans 16 residues.

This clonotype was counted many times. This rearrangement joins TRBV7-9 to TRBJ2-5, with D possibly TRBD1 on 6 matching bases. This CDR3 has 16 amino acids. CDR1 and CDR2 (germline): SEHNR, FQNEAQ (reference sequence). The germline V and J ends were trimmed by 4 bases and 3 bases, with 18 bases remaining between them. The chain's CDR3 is CASSYPFGRQEETQYF. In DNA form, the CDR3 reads TGTGCCAGCAGCTACCCATTCGGGCGACAGGAAGAGACCCAGTACTTC.

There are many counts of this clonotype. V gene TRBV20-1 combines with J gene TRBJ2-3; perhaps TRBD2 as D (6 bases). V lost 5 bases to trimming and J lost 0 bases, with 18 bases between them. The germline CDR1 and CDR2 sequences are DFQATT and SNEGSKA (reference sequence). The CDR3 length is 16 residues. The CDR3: CSAGSSASFSTDTQYF. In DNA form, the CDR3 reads TGCAGTGCTGGGTCTAGCGCTTCCTTTAGCACAGATACGCAGTATTTT.

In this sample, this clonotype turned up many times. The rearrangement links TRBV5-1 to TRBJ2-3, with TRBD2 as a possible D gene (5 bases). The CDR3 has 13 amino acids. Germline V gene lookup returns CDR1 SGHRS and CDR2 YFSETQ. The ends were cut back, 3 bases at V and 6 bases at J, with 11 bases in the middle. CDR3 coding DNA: TGCGCCAGCAGCTGGGAGACCGCGGATACGCAGTATTTT. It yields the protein CASSWETADTQYF. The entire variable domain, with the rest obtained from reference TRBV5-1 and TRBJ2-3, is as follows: KAGVTQTPRYLIKTRGQQVTLSCSPISGHRSVSWYQQTPGQGLQFLFEYFSETQRNKGNFPGRFSGRQFSNSRSEMNVSTLELGDSALYLCASSWETADTQYFGPGTRLTVL.

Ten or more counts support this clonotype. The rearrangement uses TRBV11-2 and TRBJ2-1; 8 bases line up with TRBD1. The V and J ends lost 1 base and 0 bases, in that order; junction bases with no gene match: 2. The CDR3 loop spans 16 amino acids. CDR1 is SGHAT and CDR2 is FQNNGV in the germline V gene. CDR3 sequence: CASSLGDRGSYNEQFF. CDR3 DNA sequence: TGTGCCAGCAGCTTAGGTGACAGGGGCTCCTACAATGAGCAGTTCTTC.

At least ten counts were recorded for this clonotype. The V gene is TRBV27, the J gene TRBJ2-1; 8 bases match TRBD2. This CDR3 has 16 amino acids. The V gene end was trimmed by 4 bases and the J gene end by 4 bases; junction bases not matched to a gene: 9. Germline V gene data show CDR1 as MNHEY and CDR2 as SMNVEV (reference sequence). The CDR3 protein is CASSSPGGEIYNEQFF. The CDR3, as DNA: TGTGCCAGCAGTTCCCCGGGGGGGGAGATTTACAATGAGCAGTTCTTC.

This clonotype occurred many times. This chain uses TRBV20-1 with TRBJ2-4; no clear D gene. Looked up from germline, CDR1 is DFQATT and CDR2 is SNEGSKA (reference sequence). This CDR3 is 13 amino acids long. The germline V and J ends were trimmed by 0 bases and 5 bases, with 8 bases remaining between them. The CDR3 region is CSARDGFQNIQYF. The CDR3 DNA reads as TGCAGTGCTAGAGATGGGTTCCAAAACATTCAGTACTTC.

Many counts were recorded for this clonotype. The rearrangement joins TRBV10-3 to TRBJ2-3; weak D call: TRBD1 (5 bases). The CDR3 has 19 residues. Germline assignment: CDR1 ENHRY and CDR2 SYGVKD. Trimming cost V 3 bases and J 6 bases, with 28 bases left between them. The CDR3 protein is CAISEGSPVGAADWDTQYF. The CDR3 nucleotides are TGTGCCATCAGTGAAGGATCACCCGTTGGGGCCGCAGATTGGGATACGCAGTATTTT.

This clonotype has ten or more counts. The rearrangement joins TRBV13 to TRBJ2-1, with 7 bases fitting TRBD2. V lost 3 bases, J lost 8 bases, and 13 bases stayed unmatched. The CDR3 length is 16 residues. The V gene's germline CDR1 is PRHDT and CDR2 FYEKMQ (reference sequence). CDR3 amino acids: CASSFPSGGGRDEQFF. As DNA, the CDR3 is TGTGCCAGCAGCTTCCCTTCTGGCGGGGGAAGGGATGAGCAGTTCTTC. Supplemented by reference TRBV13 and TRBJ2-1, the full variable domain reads AAGVIQSPRHLIKEKRETATLKCYPIPRHDTVYWYQQGPGQDPQFLISFYEKMQSDKGSIPDRFSAQQFSDYHSELNMSSLELGDSALYFCASSFPSGGGRDEQFFGPGTRLTVL.